This T cell receptor (beta chain) was found in a study of CXCR3-negative and CXCR3-positive naive CD8 T cells. Findings and caveats of the study: A higher hydrophobicity marked the TRB CDR3s of CXCR3-positive naive cells versus CXCR3-negative naive cells. Memory CD8+ T cell repertoires were far less diverse than both naive subsets.

Through 5' RACE with UMI labels, the TRB cDNA libraries were prepared. TCRdb processed the 5' RACE reads again and assigns one entry to each CDR3 protein, with no DNA. The specimen's table records approximately 130,000 distinct CDR3 sequences. On this clonotype itself: Its antigen is not identified.

CDR3 length equals 14 residues. This chain connects TRBV12-3 or TRBV12-4 to TRBJ2-2; TCRdb lists TRBD1, though no DNA is available to test this call. The specimen sequenced was naive CXCR3+ CD8+ T cells from blood. Subset denoted: CD45RO-CCR7+CD27+CD95- naive CD8+ T cells expressing CXCR3 (TNR3+). The TCR was taken from a human donor in good health. Some clones in this sample may be carry-over from other donors' samples. The CDR3 region is CASIRTANTGELFF.